The present TCR beta chain was sequenced within a study of T cells in Graves' hyperthyroidism and ophthalmopathy. This CDR3 comprises 13 residues. V lost 5 bases to trimming and J lost 3 bases, with 11 bases between them. The V gene's germline CDR1 is SGHTA and CDR2 FQGNSA. Template material for amplifying TCR beta CDR3 regions consisted of RNA transcripts. During a first-round RT-PCR of the TCR CDR3, the HTBI primer set was used. TCRdb re-called the multiplex PCR reads through MiXCR, storing one row per CDR3 protein. The top ten clones hold about two fifths of a sample with some 300,000 distinct CDR3 sequences, roughly 19% of them seen once. This clonotype was seen a few times.

The TCR originated in a man aged 50 or older with Graves' ophthalmopathy. Sequencing input: blood. This chain links TRBV7-2 with TRBJ2-7, with D tentatively TRBD1 (5 bases). The CDR3: CASSPQGGYEQYF. The CDR3 bases are TGTGCCAGCAGCCCTCAGGGTGGCTACGAGCAGTACTTC.